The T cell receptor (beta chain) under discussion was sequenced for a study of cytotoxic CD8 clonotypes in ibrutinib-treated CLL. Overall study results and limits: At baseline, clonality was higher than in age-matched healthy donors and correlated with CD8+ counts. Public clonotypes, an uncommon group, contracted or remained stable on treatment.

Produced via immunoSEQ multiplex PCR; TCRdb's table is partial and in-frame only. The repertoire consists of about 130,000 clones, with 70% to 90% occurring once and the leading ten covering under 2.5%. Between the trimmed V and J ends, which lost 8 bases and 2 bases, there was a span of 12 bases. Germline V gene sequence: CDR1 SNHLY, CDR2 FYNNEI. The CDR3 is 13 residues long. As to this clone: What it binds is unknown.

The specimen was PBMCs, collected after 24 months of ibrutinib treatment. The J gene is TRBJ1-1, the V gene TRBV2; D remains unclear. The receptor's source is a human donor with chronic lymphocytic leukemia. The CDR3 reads CASLLRGNTEAFF. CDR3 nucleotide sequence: TGTGCCAGCCTACTTAGAGGAAACACTGAAGCTTTCTTT.